The sequence of this T cell receptor (beta chain) was determined in a study of human T cells and chemical hapten exposure. TCRdb fed the RACE reads into MiXCR, producing one record per CDR3 protein. The sample contains approximately 370,000 distinct CDR3 sequences, around 5.5% of which appear only once. Time point indicated: pre-sensitization, week 0. Noted treatment: therapeutic diphenylcyclopropenone sensitization with weekly scalp DPC. Unfractionated whole blood was the source of the extracted total RNA. Study conclusions and caveats: Significantly more large CDR3 similarity clusters were formed by expanded TCRs than by controls. No alteration of TCRs above 1 in 1000 frequency was seen with DPC sensitization. Donors, who had alopecia, may show an immune response that differs from healthy people's.

About this clonotype: The antigen is not known.

CDR1 and CDR2 from the germline V gene are PRHDT and FYEKMQ (reference sequence). V shed 7 bases, J shed 2 bases, and the junction held 9 bases outside the gene matches. This CDR3 contains 15 residues. This TCR came from a woman between 18 and 29 years old with alopecia areata. Some clones in this sample may be carry-over from other donors' samples. The specimen was whole blood, collected in connection with sensitization to the hapten diphenylcyclopropenone (DPC). This rearrangement joins TRBV13 to TRBJ2-7; 9 nucleotides align to TRBD1. CDR3 protein: CASNGMRQGAYEQYF. CDR3 sequence (DNA): TGTGCCAGCAACGGAATGAGACAGGGGGCCTACGAGCAGTACTTC.